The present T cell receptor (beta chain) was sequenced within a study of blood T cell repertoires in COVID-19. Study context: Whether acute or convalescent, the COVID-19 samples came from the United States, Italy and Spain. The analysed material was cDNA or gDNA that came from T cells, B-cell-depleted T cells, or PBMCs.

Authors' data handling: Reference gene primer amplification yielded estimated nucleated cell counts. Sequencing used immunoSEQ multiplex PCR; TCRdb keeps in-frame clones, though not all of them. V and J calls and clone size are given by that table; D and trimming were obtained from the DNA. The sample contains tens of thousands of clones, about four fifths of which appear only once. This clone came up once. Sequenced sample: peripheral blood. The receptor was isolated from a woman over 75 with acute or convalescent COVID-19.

In nucleotides, the CDR3 is TGTGCCAGTCAGGGACTAGCGGGAGACGAGCAGTTCTTC. This sequence encodes CASQGLAGDEQFF. The gene calls are TRBV27 and TRBJ2-1; 14 nucleotides match TRBD2. The CDR3 is 13 amino acids. The V gene end was trimmed by 9 bases and the J gene end by 10 bases; junction bases not matched to a gene: 5. Germline values: CDR1 MNHEY, CDR2 SMNVEV (reference sequence).